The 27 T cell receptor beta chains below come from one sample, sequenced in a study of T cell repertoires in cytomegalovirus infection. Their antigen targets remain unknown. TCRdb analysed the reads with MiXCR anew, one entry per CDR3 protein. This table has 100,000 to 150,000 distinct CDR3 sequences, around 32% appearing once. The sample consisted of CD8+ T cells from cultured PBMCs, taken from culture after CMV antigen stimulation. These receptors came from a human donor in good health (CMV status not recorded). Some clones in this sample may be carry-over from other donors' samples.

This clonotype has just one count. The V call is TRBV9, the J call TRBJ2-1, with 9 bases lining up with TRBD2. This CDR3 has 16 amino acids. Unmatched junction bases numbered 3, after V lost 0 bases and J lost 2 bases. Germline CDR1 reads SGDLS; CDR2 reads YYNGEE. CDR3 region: CASSVGGGGAYNEQFF. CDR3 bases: TGTGCCAGCAGCGTAGGAGGCGGGGGGGCCTACAATGAGCAGTTCTTC.

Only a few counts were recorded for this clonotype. DNA of the CDR3: TGTGCCAGCAGTTACGTCCCTAGTTCCACCGGGGAGCTGTTTTTT. This codes for CASSYVPSSTGELFF. The chain links TRBV6-6 to TRBJ2-2, with unresolved D. This CDR3 region has 15 residues. V lost 2 bases and J lost 4, with 11 bases in between. Germline values: CDR1 MNHNY, CDR2 SVGAGI (reference sequence).

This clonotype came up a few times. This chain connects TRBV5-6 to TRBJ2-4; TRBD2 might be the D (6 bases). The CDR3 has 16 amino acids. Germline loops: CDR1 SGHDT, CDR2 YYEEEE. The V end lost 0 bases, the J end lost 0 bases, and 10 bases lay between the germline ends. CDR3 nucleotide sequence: TGTGCCAGCAGCTTGGGAGTGGGACTAGCCAAAAACATTCAGTACTTC. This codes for CASSLGVGLAKNIQYF.

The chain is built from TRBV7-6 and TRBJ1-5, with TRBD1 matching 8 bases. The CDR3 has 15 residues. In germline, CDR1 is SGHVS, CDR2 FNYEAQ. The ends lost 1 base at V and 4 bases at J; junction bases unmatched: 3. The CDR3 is CASSLGRTGNQPQHF. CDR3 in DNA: TGTGCCAGCAGCTTAGGCCGGACAGGGAATCAGCCCCAGCATTTT.

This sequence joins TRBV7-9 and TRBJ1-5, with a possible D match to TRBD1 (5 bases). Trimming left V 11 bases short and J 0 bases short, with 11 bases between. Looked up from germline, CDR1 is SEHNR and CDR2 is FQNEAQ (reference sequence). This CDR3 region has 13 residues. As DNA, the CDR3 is TGTGCCTCGGGGGGGAATAGCAATCAGCCCCAGCATTTT. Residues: CASGGNSNQPQHF.

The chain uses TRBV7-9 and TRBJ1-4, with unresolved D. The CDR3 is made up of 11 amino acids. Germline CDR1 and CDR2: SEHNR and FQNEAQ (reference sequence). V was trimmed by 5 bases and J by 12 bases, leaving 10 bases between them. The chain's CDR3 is CASSPPNELFF. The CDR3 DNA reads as TGTGCCAGCAGCCCCCCAAATGAACTGTTTTTT.

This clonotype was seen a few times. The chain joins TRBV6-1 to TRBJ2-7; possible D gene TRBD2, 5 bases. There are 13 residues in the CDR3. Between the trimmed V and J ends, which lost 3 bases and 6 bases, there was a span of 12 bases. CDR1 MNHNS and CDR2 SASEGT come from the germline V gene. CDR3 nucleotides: TGTGCCAGCAGTGAGGCGATGGAGGTCGAGCAGTACTTC. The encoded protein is CASSEAMEVEQYF.

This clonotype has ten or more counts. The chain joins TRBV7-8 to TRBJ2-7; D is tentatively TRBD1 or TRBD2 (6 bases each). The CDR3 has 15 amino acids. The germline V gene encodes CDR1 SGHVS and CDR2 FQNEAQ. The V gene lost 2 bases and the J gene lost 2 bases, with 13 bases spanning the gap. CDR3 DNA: TGTGCCAGCAGCTTATTACTCCGGGGGCCCTACGAGCAGTACTTC. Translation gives CASSLLLRGPYEQYF.

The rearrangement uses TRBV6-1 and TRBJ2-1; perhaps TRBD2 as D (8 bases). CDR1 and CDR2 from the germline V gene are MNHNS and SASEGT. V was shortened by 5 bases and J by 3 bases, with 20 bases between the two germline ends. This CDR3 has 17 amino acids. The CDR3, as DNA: TGTGCCAGCAGTTTACGAGGGGGCGGGGGGTACTACAATGAGCAGTTCTTC. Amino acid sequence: CASSLRGGGGYYNEQFF.

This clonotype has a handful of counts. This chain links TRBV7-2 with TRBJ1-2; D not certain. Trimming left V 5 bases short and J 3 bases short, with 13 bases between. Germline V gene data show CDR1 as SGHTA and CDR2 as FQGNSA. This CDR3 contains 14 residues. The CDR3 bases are TGTGCCAGCAGCCACGGCAGGAGGGACTATGGCTACACCTTC. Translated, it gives CASSHGRRDYGYTF.

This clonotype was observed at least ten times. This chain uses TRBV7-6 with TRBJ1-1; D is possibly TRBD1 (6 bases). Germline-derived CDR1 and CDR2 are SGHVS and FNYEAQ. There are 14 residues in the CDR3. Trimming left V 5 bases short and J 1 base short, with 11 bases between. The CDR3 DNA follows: TGTGCCAGCAGCCAGACAGGCAAGAACACTGAAGCTTTCTTT. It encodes CASSQTGKNTEAFF.

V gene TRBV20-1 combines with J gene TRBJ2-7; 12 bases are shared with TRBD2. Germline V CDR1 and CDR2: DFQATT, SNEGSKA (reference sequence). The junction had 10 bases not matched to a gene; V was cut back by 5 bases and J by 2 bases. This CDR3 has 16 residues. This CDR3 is CSARTRLAGETYEQYF. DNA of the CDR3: TGCAGTGCTCGAACCCGACTAGCGGGGGAAACCTACGAGCAGTACTTC.

CDR3 in amino acids: CASRGTGGVDGQFF. The CDR3, as DNA: TGTGCCAGCAGAGGGACAGGGGGTGTCGATGGGCAGTTCTTC. The V call is TRBV12-3 or TRBV12-4, the J call TRBJ2-1, with 11 bases aligning to TRBD1. The CDR3 consists of 14 residues. Germline trimming cut 6 bases from V and 12 bases from J; bases unmatched to any gene: 10.

CDR3 residues: CASSQEWVGQTNTEAFF. The CDR3 nucleotides read TGCGCCAGCAGCCAAGAGTGGGTAGGGCAGACGAACACTGAAGCTTTCTTT. The gene calls are TRBV4-3 and TRBJ1-1; no clear D. Germline V gene lookup returns CDR1 LGHNA and CDR2 YSLEER. CDR3 length equals 17 residues. V lost 0 bases and J 1 base, leaving 15 bases between the germline ends.

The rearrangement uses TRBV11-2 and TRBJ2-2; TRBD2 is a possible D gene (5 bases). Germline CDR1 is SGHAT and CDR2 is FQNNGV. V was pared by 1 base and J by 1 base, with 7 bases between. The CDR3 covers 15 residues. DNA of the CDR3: TGTGCCAGCAGCTTAGCCCGGGGGAACACCGGGGAGCTGTTTTTT. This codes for CASSLARGNTGELFF.

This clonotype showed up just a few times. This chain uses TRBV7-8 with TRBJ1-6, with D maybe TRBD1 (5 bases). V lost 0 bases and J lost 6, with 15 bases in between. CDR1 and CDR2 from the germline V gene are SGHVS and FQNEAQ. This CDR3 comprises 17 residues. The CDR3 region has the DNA TGTGCCAGCAGCTTAGCATCGGGGGTGGGATTTAATTCACCCCTCCACTTT. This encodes CASSLASGVGFNSPLHF. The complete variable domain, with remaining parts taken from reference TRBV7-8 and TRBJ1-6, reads GAGVSQSPRYKVAKRGQDVALRCDPISGHVSLFWYQQALGQGPEFLTYFQNEAQLDKSGLPSDRFFAERPEGSVSTLKIQRTQQEDSAVYLCASSLASGVGFNSPLHFGNGTRLTVT.

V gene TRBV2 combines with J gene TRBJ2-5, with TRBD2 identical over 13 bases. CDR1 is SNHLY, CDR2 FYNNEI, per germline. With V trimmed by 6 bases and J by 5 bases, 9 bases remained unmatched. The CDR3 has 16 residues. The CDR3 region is CASSREGLAGNETQYF. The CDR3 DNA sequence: TGTGCCAGCAGCCGAGAGGGACTAGCGGGGAACGAGACCCAGTACTTC.

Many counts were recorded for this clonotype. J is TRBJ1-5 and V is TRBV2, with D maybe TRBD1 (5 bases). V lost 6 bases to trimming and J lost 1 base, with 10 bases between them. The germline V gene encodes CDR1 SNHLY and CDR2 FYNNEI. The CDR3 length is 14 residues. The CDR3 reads CASSREMSNQPQHF. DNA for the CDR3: TGTGCCAGCAGCAGGGAAATGAGCAATCAGCCCCAGCATTTT.

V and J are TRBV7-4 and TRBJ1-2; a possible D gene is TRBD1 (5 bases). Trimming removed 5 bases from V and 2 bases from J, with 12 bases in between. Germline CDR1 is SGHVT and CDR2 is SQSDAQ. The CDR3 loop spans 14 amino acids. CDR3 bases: TGTGCCAGCAGCCCTGACAGCCGGAACTATGGCTACACCTTC. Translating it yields CASSPDSRNYGYTF.

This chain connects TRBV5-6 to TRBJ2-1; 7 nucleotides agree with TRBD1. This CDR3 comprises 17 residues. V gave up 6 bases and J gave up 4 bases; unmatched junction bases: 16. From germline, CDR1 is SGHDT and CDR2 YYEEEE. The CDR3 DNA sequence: TGTGCCAGCAACGAACTAGGGGGCAGGGGATTTTACAATGAGCAGTTCTTC. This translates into CASNELGGRGFYNEQFF. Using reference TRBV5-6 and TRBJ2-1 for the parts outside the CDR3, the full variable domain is DAGVTQSPTHLIKTRGQQVTLRCSPKSGHDTVSWYQQALGQGPQFIFQYYEEEERQRGNFPDRFSGHQFPNYSSELNVNALLLGDSALYLCASNELGGRGFYNEQFFGPGTRLTVL.

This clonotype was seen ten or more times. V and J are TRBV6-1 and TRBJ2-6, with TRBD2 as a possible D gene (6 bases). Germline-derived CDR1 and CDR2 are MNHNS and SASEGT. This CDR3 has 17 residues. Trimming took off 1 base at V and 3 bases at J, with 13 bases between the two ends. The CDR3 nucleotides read TGTGCCAGCAGTGAAGAAATCGGAGGGCTTGGGGCCAACGTCCTGACTTTC. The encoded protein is CASSEEIGGLGANVLTF.

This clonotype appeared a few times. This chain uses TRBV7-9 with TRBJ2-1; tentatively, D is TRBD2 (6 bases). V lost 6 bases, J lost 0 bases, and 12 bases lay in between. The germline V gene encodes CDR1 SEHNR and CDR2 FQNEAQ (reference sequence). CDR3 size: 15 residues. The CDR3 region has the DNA TGTGCCAGCAGGCGTAGCGGAAGCTCCTACAATGAGCAGTTCTTC. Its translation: CASRRSGSSYNEQFF.

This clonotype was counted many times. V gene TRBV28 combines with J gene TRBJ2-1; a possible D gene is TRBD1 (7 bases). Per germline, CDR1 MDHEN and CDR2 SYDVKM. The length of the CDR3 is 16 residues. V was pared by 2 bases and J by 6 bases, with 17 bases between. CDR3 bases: TGTGCCAGCAGTTTAAAGACAGGGAAGGGAGGCAATGAGCAGTTCTTC. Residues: CASSLKTGKGGNEQFF.

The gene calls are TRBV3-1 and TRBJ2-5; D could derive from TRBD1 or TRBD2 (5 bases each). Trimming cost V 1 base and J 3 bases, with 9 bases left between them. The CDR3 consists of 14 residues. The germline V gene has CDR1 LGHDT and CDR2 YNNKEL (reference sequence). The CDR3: CASSQVGAKETQYF. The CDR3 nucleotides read TGTGCCAGCAGCCAAGTCGGGGCAAAAGAGACCCAGTACTTC.

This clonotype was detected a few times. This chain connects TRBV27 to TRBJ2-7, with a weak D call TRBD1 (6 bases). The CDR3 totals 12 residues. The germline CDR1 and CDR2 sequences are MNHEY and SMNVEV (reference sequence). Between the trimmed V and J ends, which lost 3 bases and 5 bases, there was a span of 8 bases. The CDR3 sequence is CASSFQGNEQYF. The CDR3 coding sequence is TGTGCCAGCAGTTTCCAGGGGAACGAGCAGTACTTC.

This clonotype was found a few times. As DNA, the CDR3 is TGTGCCAGCAGCTTAGTTTGGAGTGCCGCGGATGGCTACACCTTC. Translating gives CASSLVWSAADGYTF. This chain links TRBV7-2 with TRBJ1-2, with no clear D. This CDR3 contains 15 residues. The V gene lost 1 base and the J gene lost 6 bases, with 15 bases spanning the gap. The germline CDR1 and CDR2 sequences are SGHTA and FQGNSA.

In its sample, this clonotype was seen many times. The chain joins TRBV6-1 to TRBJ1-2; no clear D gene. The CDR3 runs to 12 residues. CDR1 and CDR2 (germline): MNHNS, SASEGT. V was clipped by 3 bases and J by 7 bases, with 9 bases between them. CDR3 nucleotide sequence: TGTGCCAGCAGTGATAATATCGGTGGCTACACCTTC. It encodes CASSDNIGGYTF.